The 23 T cell receptor beta chains presented below share a single source sample, sequenced in a study of graft-versus-host responses after intestinal transplantation. Sequenced by immunoSEQ multiplex PCR; TCRdb stores in-frame clones only, minus some. This table has about 97,000 clones, roughly 90% appearing once. The sample here was PBMCs, taken 450 to 480 days after intestinal transplant. These receptors came from a human patient who received an intestinal transplant, so some T cells may come from the graft donor.

CDR3 DNA: TGTGCCAGCGGCGGACAGGACGGCGAGCAGTACTTC. As protein: CASGGQDGEQYF. V and J are TRBV2 and TRBJ2-7, with 7 positions matching TRBD1. The V segment lost 8 bases and the J segment 6 bases; nucleotides outside the gene matches: 7. The CDR3 covers 12 residues. Germline CDR1 and CDR2: SNHLY and FYNNEI.

This clone was found once. The chain employs TRBV11-3 and TRBJ2-3; D is uncertain. The CDR3 runs 13 residues. Germline lookup yields CDR1 SGHNT and CDR2 YENEEA. V shed 5 bases and J shed 6 bases, with 12 bases lying between them. The CDR3 spells CASSTHQADTQYF. The DNA for the CDR3 is TGTGCCAGCAGCACCCATCAGGCGGATACGCAGTATTTT. The full variable domain, completed using reference TRBV11-3 and TRBJ2-3, is EAGVVQSPRYKIIEKKQPVAFWCNPISGHNTLYWYLQNLGQGPELLIRYENEEAVDDSQLPKDRFSAERLKGVDSTLKIQPAELGDSAVYLCASSTHQADTQYFGPGTRLTVL.

The chain recombines TRBV12-5 with TRBJ1-1; 7 bases line up with TRBD1. The CDR3 length is 15 residues. Germline CDR1 is LGHNT and CDR2 is FRNRAP. V was clipped by 1 base and J by 3 bases; unmatched bases: 5. The CDR3 reads CASGLANRGDTEAFF. CDR3 sequence (DNA): TGTGCTAGTGGTTTGGCCAACAGGGGTGACACTGAAGCTTTCTTT. The complete variable domain, with remaining parts taken from reference TRBV12-5 and TRBJ1-1, reads DARVTQTPRHKVTEMGQEVTMRCQPILGHNTVFWYRQTMMQGLELLAYFRNRAPLDDSGMPKDRFSAEMPDATLATLKIQPSEPRDSAVYFCASGLANRGDTEAFFGQGTRLTVV.

The chain joins TRBV14 to TRBJ2-1, with no clear D. The germline V and J ends were trimmed by 4 bases and 9 bases, with 10 bases remaining between them. CDR3 length: 12 residues. CDR1 is SGHDN and CDR2 is FVKESK in the germline V gene. The CDR3 spells CASSRFRSEQFF. In nucleotides, the CDR3 is TGTGCCAGCAGCCGGTTCAGGTCTGAGCAGTTCTTC.

The V call is TRBV25-1, the J call TRBJ2-2, with TRBD1 identical over 9 bases. The CDR3 extends over 17 amino acids. Losses at the gene ends were 1 base for V and 4 bases for J; bases not matched to a gene: 7. Germline V gene sequence: CDR1 MGHDK, CDR2 SYGVNS. CDR3 DNA: TGTGCCAGCAGTGAATTCCACAGGGGGCGGGGCACCGGGGAGCTGTTTTTT. Its translation: CASSEFHRGRGTGELFF.

The rearrangement uses TRBV9 and TRBJ2-7; D is perhaps TRBD1 (6 bases). The CDR3 runs 14 residues. The V end was cut by 4 bases, the J end by 3 bases, with 14 bases between. CDR1 and CDR2 (germline): SGDLS, YYNGEE. In DNA, the CDR3 is TGTGCCAGCAGCCCCCGAGGGGGAATCTACGAGCAGTACTTC. Protein product: CASSPRGGIYEQYF.

The V gene is TRBV5-6, the J gene TRBJ2-5, with D uncertain. Germline values: CDR1 SGHDT, CDR2 YYEEEE. V was cut by 4 bases and J by 5 bases, with 18 bases left in between. This CDR3 is built from 15 residues. The CDR3 DNA reads TGTGCCAGCAGCCATCTGGGCCACCTACGGGAGACCCAGTACTTC. It yields the protein CASSHLGHLRETQYF. Based on the CDR3 plus reference TRBV5-6 and TRBJ2-5, the full variable domain is DAGVTQSPTHLIKTRGQQVTLRCSPKSGHDTVSWYQQALGQGPQFIFQYYEEEERQRGNFPDRFSGHQFPNYSSELNVNALLLGDSALYLCASSHLGHLRETQYFGPGTRLLVL.

This chain links TRBV7-6 with TRBJ1-2; D gene ambiguous. The CDR3 is 14 residues long. The V and J ends lost 1 base and 4 bases respectively, with 10 bases between them. Germline CDR1 is SGHVS and CDR2 is FNYEAQ. CDR3 region: CASSLGVGSYGYTF. In DNA form, the CDR3 reads TGTGCCAGCAGCTTAGGGGTGGGCAGCTATGGCTACACCTTC.

The gene calls are TRBV5-1 and TRBJ1-4, with D hard to call. CDR3 length equals 15 residues. The V gene's germline CDR1 is SGHRS and CDR2 YFSETQ. V lost 0 bases, J lost 1 base, and 7 bases lay in between. CDR3 sequence (DNA): TGCGCCAGCAGCTTGGGAGGAGGAACTAATGAAAAACTGTTTTTT. The encoded protein is CASSLGGGTNEKLFF.

The rearrangement links TRBV7-6 to TRBJ2-1, with 9 bases lining up with TRBD1. V lost 5 bases to trimming and J lost 8 bases; unmatched junction nucleotides: 7. Germline CDR1 is SGHVS and CDR2 is FNYEAQ. This CDR3 is 14 amino acids long. CDR3 residues: CASSPTGTGYEQFF. The CDR3 DNA sequence: TGTGCCAGCAGCCCTACTGGGACAGGGTATGAGCAGTTCTTC.

The chain employs TRBV19 and TRBJ1-1; TRBD1 matches 10 bases. Trimming at V came to 5 bases and at J to 4 bases, leaving 7 bases not matched to a gene. This CDR3 has 15 amino acids. Germline-derived CDR1 and CDR2 are LNHDA and SQIVND (reference sequence). The CDR3 bases are TGTGCCAGTAGTCCAGACAGGGGGCGAGGCACTGAAGCTTTCTTT. Translated, it gives CASSPDRGRGTEAFF. Complete variable domain (other parts from reference TRBV19 and TRBJ1-1): DGGITQSPKYLFRKEGQNVTLSCEQNLNHDAMYWYRQDPGQGLRLIYYSQIVNDFQKGDIAEGYSVSREKKESFPLTVTSAQKNPTAFYLCASSPDRGRGTEAFFGQGTRLTVV.

J is TRBJ1-1 and V is TRBV27, with 9 bases matching TRBD1. Germline values: CDR1 MNHEY, CDR2 SMNVEV (reference sequence). CDR3 length equals 15 residues. Unmatched junction bases numbered 7, after V lost 5 bases and J lost 3 bases. CDR3 DNA: TGTGCCAGCAGTCCTCGGACAGGGGAGGACACTGAAGCTTTCTTT. Translating gives CASSPRTGEDTEAFF.

The rearrangement links TRBV29-1 to TRBJ2-7; D remains unclear. V was shortened by 6 bases and J by 0 bases, with 12 bases between the two germline ends. This CDR3 is built from 13 residues. Germline V gene data show CDR1 as SQVTM and CDR2 as ANQGSEA. The DNA of the CDR3 is TGCAGCGTGACCCCATCGGGCTCCTACGAGCAGTACTTC. It is translated as CSVTPSGSYEQYF.

This chain joins TRBV5-1 and TRBJ2-1; 10 bases are a match to TRBD2. The germline CDR1 and CDR2 sequences are SGHRS and YFSETQ. V was clipped by 0 bases and J by 4 bases; unmatched bases: 1. CDR3 length: 15 amino acids. CDR3 region: CASSLASGGYNEQFF. The CDR3 nucleotides read TGCGCCAGCAGCTTGGCTAGCGGGGGTTACAATGAGCAGTTCTTC.

This chain connects TRBV5-4 to TRBJ1-1; D is undetermined. CDR1 and CDR2 from the germline V gene are SGHNT and YYREEE (reference sequence). The CDR3 has 13 amino acids. Deletions cut 3 bases from V and 8 bases from J, with 14 bases between. The CDR3 loop is CASSSLPAKEAFF. CDR3 nucleotide sequence: TGTGCCAGCAGCTCGCTACCCGCAAAGGAAGCTTTCTTT.

The rearrangement uses TRBV6-1 and TRBJ2-1; D perhaps matches TRBD2 (7 bases). V dropped 1 base and J dropped 2 bases, with 15 bases sitting between them. Germline CDR1 and CDR2: MNHNS and SASEGT. This CDR3 spans 17 amino acids. The CDR3 protein is CASSEGGGGNPYNEQFF. CDR3 in DNA: TGTGCCAGCAGTGAAGGAGGGGGGGGGAACCCCTACAATGAGCAGTTCTTC.

V is TRBV5-1 and J is TRBJ2-5; TRBD2 agrees at 12 bases. Germline V lookup: CDR1 SGHRS, CDR2 YFSETQ. The CDR3 is 15 amino acids. V gave up 9 bases and J gave up 5 bases; unmatched junction bases: 11. The CDR3 spells CATNPSGGAQETQYF. CDR3 in DNA: TGCGCCACCAACCCTAGCGGGGGGGCCCAGGAGACCCAGTACTTC. Variable domain in full (rest from reference TRBV5-1 and TRBJ2-5): KAGVTQTPRYLIKTRGQQVTLSCSPISGHRSVSWYQQTPGQGLQFLFEYFSETQRNKGNFPGRFSGRQFSNSRSEMNVSTLELGDSALYLCATNPSGGAQETQYFGPGTRLLVL.

This clone occurred a few times. The chain uses TRBV29-1 and TRBJ1-2; 10 bases map to TRBD1. The CDR3 is made up of 14 amino acids. The V and J ends lost 2 bases and 7 bases, in that order; junction bases with no gene match: 7. Germline assignment: CDR1 SQVTM and CDR2 ANQGSEA. This CDR3 is CSVETTGGAGGYTF. For the CDR3, the DNA is TGCAGCGTTGAAACGACAGGGGGCGCCGGTGGCTACACCTTC.

The chain has TRBV5-6 and TRBJ2-1, with a weak D call TRBD1 (6 bases). CDR1 is SGHDT, CDR2 YYEEEE, per germline. CDR3 length equals 16 residues. The ends were cut back, 6 bases at V and 2 bases at J, with 18 bases in the middle. Here the CDR3 DNA reads TGTGCCAGCACCCCGGACAGAATTTTCCCCTACAATGAGCAGTTCTTC. It encodes CASTPDRIFPYNEQFF.

The chain combines TRBV19 with TRBJ2-1; TRBD2 aligns across 11 bases. Trimming at V came to 5 bases and at J to 2 bases, leaving 2 bases not matched to a gene. This CDR3 comprises 15 residues. Per the germline V gene, CDR1 is LNHDA and CDR2 is SQIVND (reference sequence). DNA of the CDR3: TGTGCCAGTAGTCCTAGCGGGGGGCCCTACAATGAGCAGTTCTTC. This codes for CASSPSGGPYNEQFF. The full variable domain, completed using reference TRBV19 and TRBJ2-1, is DGGITQSPKYLFRKEGQNVTLSCEQNLNHDAMYWYRQDPGQGLRLIYYSQIVNDFQKGDIAEGYSVSREKKESFPLTVTSAQKNPTAFYLCASSPSGGPYNEQFFGPGTRLTVL.

The chain has TRBV7-9 and TRBJ1-6; D is uncertain. V was pared by 3 bases and J by 4 bases, with 10 bases between. The CDR3 loop spans 15 amino acids. In germline, CDR1 is SEHNR, CDR2 FQNEAQ (reference sequence). The CDR3 loop reads CASSFGPEYNSPLHF. DNA for the CDR3: TGTGCCAGCAGCTTCGGGCCCGAGTATAATTCACCCCTCCACTTT. The full variable domain, in which reference TRBV7-9 and TRBJ1-6 provide the parts outside the CDR3, is DTGVSQNPRHKITKRGQNVTFRCDPISEHNRLYWYRQTLGQGPEFLTYFQNEAQLEKSRLLSDRFSAERPKGSFSTLEIQRTEQGDSAMYLCASSFGPEYNSPLHFGNGTRLTVT.

The chain links TRBV6-6 to TRBJ1-5, with D tentatively TRBD1 (5 bases). V was trimmed by 0 bases and J by 2 bases, leaving 8 bases between them. The CDR3 runs 15 residues. Germline CDR1 MNHNY, CDR2 SVGAGI (reference sequence). The DNA of the CDR3 is TGTGCCAGCAGTTACTCAGTCAGGGGCAATCAGCCCCAGCATTTT. Translating it yields CASSYSVRGNQPQHF.

The genes are TRBV21-1 and TRBJ2-3. TRBV21-1 is a documented pseudogene. This CDR3 has 11 residues. The CDR3, as DNA: TGTGCCAGCAGCAGGTCAGATACGCAGTATTTT. Translation: CASSRSDTQYF.